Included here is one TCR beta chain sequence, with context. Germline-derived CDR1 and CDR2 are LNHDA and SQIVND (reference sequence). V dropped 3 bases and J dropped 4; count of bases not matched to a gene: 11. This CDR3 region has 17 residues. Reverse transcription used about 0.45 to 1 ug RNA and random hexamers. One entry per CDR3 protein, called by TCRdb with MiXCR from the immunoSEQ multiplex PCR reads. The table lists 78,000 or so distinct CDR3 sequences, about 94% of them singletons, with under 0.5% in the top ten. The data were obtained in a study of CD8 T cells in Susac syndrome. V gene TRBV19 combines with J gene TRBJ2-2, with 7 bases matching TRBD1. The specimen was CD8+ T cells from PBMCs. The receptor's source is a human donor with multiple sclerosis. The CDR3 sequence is CASSIGRFEGATGELFF. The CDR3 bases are TGTGCCAGTAGTATTGGTCGGTTTGAGGGGGCCACCGGGGAGCTGTTTTTT.